Listed here are 20 T cell receptor beta chains from one sample, sequenced in a study of blood T cell repertoires in COVID-19. The protocol was immunoSEQ multiplex PCR, while the TCRdb copy is restricted to in-frame clones and leaves out a portion. The sample gives under 200,000 clones, 88% of which show up once; around 6% is in the top ten. Sequenced: peripheral blood. Source of these receptors: a man aged 40-49 years with active or convalescent COVID-19.

J is TRBJ2-3 and V is TRBV19, with D possibly TRBD2 on 5 matching bases. The CDR3 covers 15 residues. Per the germline V gene, CDR1 is LNHDA and CDR2 is SQIVND (reference sequence). V lost 5 bases and J 6 bases, leaving 18 bases between the germline ends. CDR3 amino acids: CASSVQTTREDTQYF. In nucleotides, the CDR3 is TGTGCCAGTAGTGTCCAGACCACTAGAGAGGATACGCAGTATTTT.

V usage is TRBV3-1 (or the pseudogene TRBV3-2) and J usage is TRBJ2-5, with D perhaps matching TRBD1 (6 bases). Germline CDR1 and CDR2: LGHDT and YNNKEL (reference sequence). The germline V and J ends were trimmed by 1 base and 6 bases, with 9 bases remaining between them. CDR3 length equals 13 residues. The CDR3 reads CASSQGQGKTQYF. For the CDR3, the DNA is TGTGCCAGCAGCCAAGGTCAGGGGAAGACCCAGTACTTC.

The genes are TRBV7-9 and TRBJ1-1; D perhaps matches TRBD1 (6 bases). Looked up from germline, CDR1 is SEHNR and CDR2 is FQNEAQ (reference sequence). Trimming removed 5 bases from V and 3 bases from J, with 10 bases in between. This CDR3 contains 13 residues. CDR3 coding DNA: TGTGCCAGCAGCGAAGGGGGGGACACTGAAGCTTTCTTT. This encodes CASSEGGDTEAFF. Full variable domain (rest looked up from reference TRBV7-9 and TRBJ1-1): DTGVSQNPRHKITKRGQNVTFRCDPISEHNRLYWYRQTLGQGPEFLTYFQNEAQLEKSRLLSDRFSAERPKGSFSTLEIQRTEQGDSAMYLCASSEGGDTEAFFGQGTRLTVV.

The V and J genes are TRBV19 and TRBJ2-1; D is ambiguous. In germline, CDR1 is LNHDA, CDR2 SQIVND (reference sequence). V lost 3 bases, J lost 5 bases, and 8 bases lay in between. The CDR3 is 13 residues long. As DNA, the CDR3 is TGTGCCAGTAGTATCAGTCTCAACAATGAGCAGTTCTTC. Translation: CASSISLNNEQFF.

This rearrangement joins TRBV2 to TRBJ2-3, with 7 bases fitting TRBD1. In germline, CDR1 is SNHLY, CDR2 FYNNEI. Trimming at V came to 7 bases and at J to 4 bases, leaving 8 bases not matched to a gene. The length of the CDR3 is 14 residues. CDR3: CASTGRGYPDTQYF. The CDR3 bases are TGTGCCAGCACGGGCAGGGGGTACCCAGATACGCAGTATTTT. The entire variable domain, with the rest obtained from reference TRBV2 and TRBJ2-3, is as follows: EPEVTQTPSHQVTQMGQEVILRCVPISNHLYFYWYRQILGQKVEFLVSFYNNEISEKSEIFDDQFSVERPDGSNFTLKIRSTKLEDSAMYFCASTGRGYPDTQYFGPGTRLTVL.

The chain carries TRBV28 and TRBJ2-5; 12 bases agree with TRBD1. V was pared by 5 bases and J by 5 bases, with 6 bases of the junction left unmatched. This CDR3 comprises 15 residues. CDR1 and CDR2 (germline): MDHEN, SYDVKM. This chain's CDR3 is CASSRGTGGAETQYF. The CDR3 DNA reads as TGTGCCAGCAGTCGCGGGACAGGGGGCGCGGAGACCCAGTACTTC.

The chain uses TRBV7-9 and TRBJ1-2; D not resolved. Germline CDR1 reads SEHNR; CDR2 reads FQNEAQ (reference sequence). V was pared by 2 bases and J by 2 bases, with 3 bases between. The CDR3 runs 12 residues. CDR3 sequence: CASSLLNYGYTF. For the CDR3, the DNA is TGTGCCAGCAGCTTATTAAACTATGGCTACACCTTC.

The chain joins TRBV5-1 to TRBJ2-3; D is uncertain. Germline V lookup: CDR1 SGHRS, CDR2 YFSETQ. The CDR3 contains 15 residues. V lost 0 bases and J 2 bases, leaving 10 bases between the germline ends. CDR3: CASSLAWAFTDTQYF. The CDR3 DNA reads as TGCGCCAGCAGCTTGGCCTGGGCATTCACAGATACGCAGTATTTT.

The chain combines TRBV9 with TRBJ2-7; D remains unclear. Germline values: CDR1 SGDLS, CDR2 YYNGEE. This CDR3 is 11 amino acids long. V was pared by 3 bases and J by 2 bases, with 3 bases between. CDR3 nucleotides: TGTGCCAGCAGCGCCACCTACGAGCAGTACTTC. Amino acids: CASSATYEQYF.

This chain uses TRBV29-1 with TRBJ1-1; TRBD1 agrees at 7 bases. V shed 3 bases and J 1 base; nucleotides not matched to a gene: 8. CDR1 and CDR2 from the germline V gene are SQVTM and ANQGSEA. The CDR3 is made up of 15 amino acids. The CDR3 region is CSVEEVNRGNTEAFF. The CDR3 bases are TGCAGCGTTGAGGAGGTTAACAGGGGGAACACTGAAGCTTTCTTT. Full variable domain (missing parts from reference TRBV29-1 and TRBJ1-1): SAVISQKPSRDICQRGTSLTIQCQVDSQVTMMFWYRQQPGQSLTLIATANQGSEATYESGFVIDKFPISRPNLTFSTLTVSNMSPEDSSIYLCSVEEVNRGNTEAFFGQGTRLTVV.

The J gene is TRBJ1-4, the V gene TRBV18; a possible D gene is TRBD1 (5 bases). CDR3 length: 16 residues. V was trimmed by 3 bases and J by 1 base, leaving 12 bases between them. Germline V lookup: CDR1 KGHSH, CDR2 LQKENI. In DNA, the CDR3 is TGTGCCAGCTCACCTTCCAGGGTGGGAACTAATGAAAAACTGTTTTTT. Translation: CASSPSRVGTNEKLFF.

The V and J genes are TRBV19 and TRBJ1-2, with a weak D call TRBD1 (5 bases). The germline CDR1 and CDR2 sequences are LNHDA and SQIVND (reference sequence). V was pared by 7 bases and J by 4 bases, with 13 bases between. The length of the CDR3 is 13 residues. This chain's CDR3 is CASNGGGAYGYTF. The CDR3 DNA reads TGTGCCAGTAACGGCGGGGGAGCCTATGGCTACACCTTC.

The chain couples TRBV6-5 to TRBJ1-3; D is undetermined. The germline V gene encodes CDR1 MNHEY and CDR2 SVGAGI. V was trimmed by 0 bases and J by 5 bases, leaving 11 bases between them. The CDR3 has 15 amino acids. CDR3 nucleotides: TGTGCCAGCAGTTACTCCCCAGTAACGAGAAACACCATATATTTT. Protein: CASSYSPVTRNTIYF.

The chain couples TRBV21-1 to TRBJ2-1; TRBD1, the table's D call, lacks a check against the DNA. TRBV21-1 is flagged as a pseudogene. The CDR3 sequence is 12 residues long. The CDR3 protein is CASSGEPREQFF. CDR3 nucleotides: TGTGCCAGCAGCGGCGAACCCAGGGAGCAGTTCTTC.

The chain recombines TRBV7-9 with TRBJ1-5; maybe TRBD1 (6 bases). Germline CDR1 is SEHNR and CDR2 is FQNEAQ (reference sequence). The V gene lost 6 bases and the J gene lost 2 bases, with 20 bases spanning the gap. The CDR3 is 17 amino acids. The CDR3 bases are TGTGCCAGCAGTCCGCTGGGGGGGCCCGGGGGCAATCAGCCCCAGCATTTT. It specifies CASSPLGGPGGNQPQHF.

The chain is built from TRBV27 and TRBJ2-7; maybe TRBD2 (5 bases). The germline V gene has CDR1 MNHEY and CDR2 SMNVEV (reference sequence). The V end lost 3 bases, the J end lost 6 bases, and 12 bases lay between the germline ends. CDR3 length: 13 amino acids. This CDR3 reads CASSFQPRGEQYF. CDR3 bases: TGTGCCAGCAGTTTCCAGCCCCGGGGCGAGCAGTACTTC.

About this clone: The same CDR3 arises from other DNA sequences in this sample as well. This sequence joins TRBV7-2 and TRBJ2-7; D call uncertain. V was trimmed by 3 bases and J by 4 bases, leaving 7 bases between them. Germline loops: CDR1 SGHTA, CDR2 FQGNSA. This CDR3 has 12 amino acids. DNA of the CDR3: TGTGCCAGCAGCTTGTCTCGGTACGAGCAGTACTTC. It encodes CASSLSRYEQYF.

This clone appeared a few times. The rearrangement joins TRBV6-6 to TRBJ2-2, with D perhaps TRBD2 (6 bases). This CDR3 is built from 13 residues. V dropped 8 bases and J dropped 7 bases, with 14 bases sitting between them. Looked up from germline, CDR1 is MNHNY and CDR2 is SVGAGI (reference sequence). CDR3 sequence reads: CASVEARGGELFF. The CDR3 region has the DNA TGTGCCAGCGTTGAGGCGCGGGGCGGGGAGCTGTTTTTT.

This clone was seen a single time. This rearrangement joins TRBV6-5 to TRBJ2-7; unclear D gene. The germline V and J ends were trimmed by 4 bases and 7 bases, with 17 bases remaining between them. This CDR3 has 14 residues. CDR1 and CDR2 (germline): MNHEY, SVGAGI. This CDR3 reads CASSFSWSSPEQYF. CDR3 bases: TGTGCCAGCAGTTTCTCATGGTCCAGTCCTGAGCAGTACTTC.

The V and J genes are TRBV7-2 and TRBJ2-3; no definite D call. V was trimmed by 2 bases and J by 2 bases, leaving 8 bases between them. Germline loops: CDR1 SGHTA, CDR2 FQGNSA. The CDR3 is made up of 14 amino acids. The chain's CDR3 is CASSLLRVTDTQYF. In DNA form, the CDR3 reads TGTGCCAGCAGCTTATTACGGGTCACAGATACGCAGTATTTT. The full variable domain, with the rest looked up from reference TRBV7-2 and TRBJ2-3, is GAGVSQSPSNKVTEKGKDVELRCDPISGHTALYWYRQSLGQGLEFLIYFQGNSAPDKSGLPSDRFSAERTGGSVSTLTIQRTQQEDSAVYLCASSLLRVTDTQYFGPGTRLTVL.